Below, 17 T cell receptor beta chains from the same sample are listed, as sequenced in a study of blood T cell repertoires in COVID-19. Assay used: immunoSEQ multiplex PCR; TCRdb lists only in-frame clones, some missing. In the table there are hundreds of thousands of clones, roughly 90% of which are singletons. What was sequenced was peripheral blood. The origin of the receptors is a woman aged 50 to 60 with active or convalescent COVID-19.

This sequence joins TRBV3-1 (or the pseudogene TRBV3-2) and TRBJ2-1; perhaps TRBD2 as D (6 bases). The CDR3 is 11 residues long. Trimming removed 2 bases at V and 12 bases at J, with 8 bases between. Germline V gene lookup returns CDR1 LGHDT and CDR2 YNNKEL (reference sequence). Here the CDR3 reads CASSQTSLQFF. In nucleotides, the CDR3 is TGTGCCAGCAGCCAAACTAGCCTGCAGTTCTTC.

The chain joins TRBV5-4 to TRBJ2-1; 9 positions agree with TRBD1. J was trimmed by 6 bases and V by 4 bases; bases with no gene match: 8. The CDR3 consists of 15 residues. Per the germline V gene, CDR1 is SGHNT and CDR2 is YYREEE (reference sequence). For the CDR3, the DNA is TGTGCCAGCAGCCCTAAGGACAGGGGTGCCAATGAGCAGTTCTTC. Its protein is CASSPKDRGANEQFF.

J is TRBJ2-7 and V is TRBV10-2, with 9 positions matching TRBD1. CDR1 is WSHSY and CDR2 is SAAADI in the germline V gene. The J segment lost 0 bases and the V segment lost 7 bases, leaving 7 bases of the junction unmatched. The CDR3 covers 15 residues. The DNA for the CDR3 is TGCGCCAGCAATTCGCCGGGACAGGGCTCCTACGAGCAGTACTTC. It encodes CASNSPGQGSYEQYF.

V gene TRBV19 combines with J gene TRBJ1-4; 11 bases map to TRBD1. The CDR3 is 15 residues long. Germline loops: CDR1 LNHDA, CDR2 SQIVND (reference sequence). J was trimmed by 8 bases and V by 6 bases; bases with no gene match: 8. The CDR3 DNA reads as TGTGCCAGTAGCGGACAGGGGGCAGGTGAAGAAAAACTGTTTTTT. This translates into CASSGQGAGEEKLFF.

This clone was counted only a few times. Written as DNA, the CDR3 is TGCGCCAGCAGCCTCCGGACTAGCGGGAGATTGGCAGATACGCAGTATTTT. It translates to CASSLRTSGRLADTQYF. The chain uses TRBV5-1 and TRBJ2-3, with 13 bases aligning to TRBD2. The CDR3 is made up of 17 amino acids. The trim removed 4 bases at V and 4 bases at J, leaving 9 bases unmatched. Per the germline V gene, CDR1 is SGHRS and CDR2 is YFSETQ.

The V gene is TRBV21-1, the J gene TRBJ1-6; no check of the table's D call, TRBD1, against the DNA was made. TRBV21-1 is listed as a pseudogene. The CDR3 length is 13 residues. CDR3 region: CASSKGQGSPLHF. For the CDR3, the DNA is TGTGCCAGCAGCAAAGGTCAGGGGTCACCCCTCCACTTT.

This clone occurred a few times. CDR3 nucleotide sequence: TGTGCCATCAGCCCTCCCGGACAGGGAAGGGAGACCCAGTACTTC. Translation gives CAISPPGQGRETQYF. The J gene is TRBJ2-5, the V gene TRBV10-3; 8 nucleotides match TRBD1. V lost 6 bases to trimming and J lost 5 bases; unmatched junction nucleotides: 11. The CDR3 consists of 15 residues. Germline CDR1 reads ENHRY; CDR2 reads SYGVKD.

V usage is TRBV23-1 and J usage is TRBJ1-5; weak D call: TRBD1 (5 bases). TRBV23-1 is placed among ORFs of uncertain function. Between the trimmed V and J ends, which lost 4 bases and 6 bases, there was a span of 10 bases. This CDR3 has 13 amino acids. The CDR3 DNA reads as TGCGCCAGCAGTCGGCAGGGAGGTCAGCCCCAGCATTTT. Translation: CASSRQGGQPQHF.

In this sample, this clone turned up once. CDR3 nucleotides: TGTGCCAGCAGCCAAGATATTGGAAACACCATATATTTT. Translation: CASSQDIGNTIYF. This chain links TRBV14 with TRBJ1-3; D uncertain. The germline V gene encodes CDR1 SGHDN and CDR2 FVKESK. The V and J ends lost 0 bases and 3 bases respectively, with 3 bases between them. CDR3 size: 13 residues.

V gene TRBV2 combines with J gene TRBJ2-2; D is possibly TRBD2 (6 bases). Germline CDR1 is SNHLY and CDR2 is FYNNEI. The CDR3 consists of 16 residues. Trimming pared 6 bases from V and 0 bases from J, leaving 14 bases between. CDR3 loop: CASRIQGLTNTGELFF. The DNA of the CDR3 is TGTGCCAGCAGGATTCAGGGACTCACGAACACCGGGGAGCTGTTTTTT.

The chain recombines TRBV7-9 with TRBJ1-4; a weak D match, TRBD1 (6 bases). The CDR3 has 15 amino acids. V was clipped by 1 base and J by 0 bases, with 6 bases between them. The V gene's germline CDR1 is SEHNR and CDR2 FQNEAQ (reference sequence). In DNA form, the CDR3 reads TGTGCCAGCAGCTTAGGGACAGCAACTAATGAAAAACTGTTTTTT. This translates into CASSLGTATNEKLFF.

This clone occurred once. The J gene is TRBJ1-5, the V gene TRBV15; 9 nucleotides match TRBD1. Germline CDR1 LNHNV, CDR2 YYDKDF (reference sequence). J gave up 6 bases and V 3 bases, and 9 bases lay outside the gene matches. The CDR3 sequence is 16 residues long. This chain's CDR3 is CATSSAGQGYGQPQHF. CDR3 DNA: TGTGCCACCAGCAGTGCGGGACAGGGATACGGTCAGCCCCAGCATTTT.

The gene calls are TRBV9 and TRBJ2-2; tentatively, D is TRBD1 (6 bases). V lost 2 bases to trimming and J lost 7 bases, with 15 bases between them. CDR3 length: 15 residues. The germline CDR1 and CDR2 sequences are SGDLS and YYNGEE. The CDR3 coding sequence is TGTGCCAGCAGCGTGGCACAGGGTTTTAACGGGGAGCTGTTTTTT. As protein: CASSVAQGFNGELFF.

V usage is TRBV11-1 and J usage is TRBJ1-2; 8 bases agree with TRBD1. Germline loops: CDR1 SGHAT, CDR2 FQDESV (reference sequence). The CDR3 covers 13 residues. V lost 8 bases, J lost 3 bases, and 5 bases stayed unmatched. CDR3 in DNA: TGTGCCAGCGCCGAGACAGGGGACTATGGCTACACCTTC. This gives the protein CASAETGDYGYTF.

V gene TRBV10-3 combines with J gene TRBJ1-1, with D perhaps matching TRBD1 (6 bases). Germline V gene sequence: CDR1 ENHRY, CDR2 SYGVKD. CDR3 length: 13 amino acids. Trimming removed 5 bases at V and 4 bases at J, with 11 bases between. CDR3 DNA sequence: TGTGCCATCAGTTGGGGGCAGACCACTGAAGCTTTCTTT. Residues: CAISWGQTTEAFF.

CDR3 sequence (DNA): TGTGCCATTCGGACAGGTGGGGACACTGAAGCTTTCTTT. Protein: CAIRTGGDTEAFF. The chain joins TRBV10-3 to TRBJ1-1; 7 nucleotides line up with TRBD1. The V gene's germline CDR1 is ENHRY and CDR2 SYGVKD. Trimming took 9 bases from V and 3 from J; bases not matched to a gene: 7. CDR3 length equals 13 residues.

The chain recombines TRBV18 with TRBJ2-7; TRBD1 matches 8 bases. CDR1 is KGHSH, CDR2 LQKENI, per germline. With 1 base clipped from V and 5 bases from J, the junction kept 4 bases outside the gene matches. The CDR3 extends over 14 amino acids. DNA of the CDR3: TGTGCCAGCTCACCACGACAGGGGATCGACGAGCAGTACTTC. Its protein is CASSPRQGIDEQYF.